This T cell receptor beta chain was documented in a study of control samples from healthy donors and cancer patients (dated by TCRdb to the early 2020s). Reading from cysteine to phenylalanine, the CDR3 counts 17 amino acids. Of the read, only the CDR3 DNA is kept; its 51 bases are in frame from base 1. CDR1 and CDR2, per the germline V gene (reference sequence), are SEHNR and FQNEAQ. V is cut by 1 base and J by 4 bases, and the space between the germline ends is 16 bases. The library came from the immunoSEQ multiplex PCR assay. TCRdb's version of the immuneACCESS table is confined to in-frame rearrangements and falls short of the full clone set. An unresolved V gene accounts for under half of the shortfall where checked; the remainder is of unknown origin. In all, the sample holds around 200,000 clones, and 91% of those were seen once. Less than 1.6% of the sample lies in the top ten. Concerning this clone: The antigen it recognizes is unknown. The record has no base qualities; no much larger clone is one base away.

The receptor chain draws on TRBV7-9 and TRBJ1-4; no confident D gene assignment can be made. The sequence was obtained from a woman aged 25 to 39 in good health. Material: blood. The CDR3 region: CASSLDLRPASNEKLFF. The DNA sequence is given as TGTGCCAGCAGCTTAGATTTAAGGCCAGCAAGTAATGAAAAACTGTTTTTT.